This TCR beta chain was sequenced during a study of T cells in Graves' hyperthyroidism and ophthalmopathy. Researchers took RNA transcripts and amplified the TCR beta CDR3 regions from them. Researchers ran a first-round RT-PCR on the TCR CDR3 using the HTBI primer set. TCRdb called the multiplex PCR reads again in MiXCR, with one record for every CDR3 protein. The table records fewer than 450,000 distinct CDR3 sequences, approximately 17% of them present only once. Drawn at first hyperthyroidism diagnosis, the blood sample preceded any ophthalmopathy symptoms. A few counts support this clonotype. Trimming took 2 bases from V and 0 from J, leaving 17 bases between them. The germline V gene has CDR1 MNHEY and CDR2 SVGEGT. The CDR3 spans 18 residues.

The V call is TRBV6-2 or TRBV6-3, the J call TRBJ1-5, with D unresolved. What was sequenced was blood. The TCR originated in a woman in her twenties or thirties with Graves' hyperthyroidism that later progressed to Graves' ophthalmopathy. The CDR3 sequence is CASSYRGFSLDSNQPQHF. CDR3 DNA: TGTGCCAGCAGTTACCGGGGTTTCTCCCTCGATAGCAATCAGCCCCAGCATTTT.